Each of the 11 T cell receptor beta chains below was sequenced from the same sample in a study of regulatory T cells in long-lasting Graves disease (dated by TCRdb to the early 2020s). Interpreted using the paper, the time point label stands for: persistent/refractory GD, antithyroid drugs over 5 years with positive TRAb. For both TCR sequencing and RNA sequencing, RNA was extracted from PBMCs in TRIzol. The library relied on multiplex PCR. Sequencing took place on an Illumina HiSeq 4000. TCR beta libraries were built with iRepertoire HTBI primers and Arm-PCR amplification of CDR3 regions. Clones were called with MiXCR by TCRdb after fastp trimmed the public reads at Q25, and only in-frame beta chains were retained. Rows are combined by CDR3 protein, so each entry shows the most common genes and DNA. The sample table contains 300,000 to 400,000 distinct CDR3 sequences; only one count was recorded for roughly a fifth of them. The ten largest clones add up to just under 30% of the sample.

The sequenced sample was peripheral blood mononuclear cells (PBMCs), obtained when the disease was refractory, from a patient treated with antithyroid drugs. All receptors come from a female donor with Graves disease.

This clonotype was found a few times. This sequence joins TRBV12-3 or TRBV12-4 and TRBJ2-2, with TRBD2 matching 11 bases. The CDR3 is made up of 18 amino acids. V was clipped by 5 bases and J by 3 bases; unmatched bases: 11. The CDR3 region is CASSLGPGLADHTGELFF. The CDR3 region has the DNA TGTGCCAGCAGTCTAGGGCCGGGACTAGCGGATCACACCGGGGAGCTGTTTTTT.

Comment on this clonotype: A much larger clone lies a single base off, so this may be a read error. This rearrangement joins TRBV12-3 or TRBV12-4 to TRBJ1-5, with 9 bases that match TRBD1. The CDR3 sequence is 17 residues long. V was pared by 5 bases and J by 2 bases, with 10 bases of the junction left unmatched. CDR3 DNA sequence: TGTGCCAGCAGTAACGTTACAGGGGGCCACGGCAATCAGCCCCAGCATTTT. Amino acid sequence: CASSNVTGGHGNQPQHF.

This clonotype was seen at least ten times. This chain connects TRBV6-2 or TRBV6-3 to TRBJ1-2; the match to TRBD1 covers 10 bases. Trimming cost V 2 bases and J 6 bases; bases outside gene matches: 3. Germline lookup yields CDR1 MNHEY and CDR2 SVGEGT. CDR3 size: 14 residues. CDR3 in amino acids: CASSYLGQGNGYTF. The CDR3 DNA reads as TGTGCCAGCAGTTACCTGGGACAGGGGAATGGCTACACCTTC.

Only a few counts were recorded for this clonotype. The V call is TRBV11-2, the J call TRBJ2-7; D tentatively fits TRBD1 or TRBD2 (6 bases each). Trimming removed 2 bases from V and 3 bases from J, with 20 bases in between. This CDR3 is built from 17 residues. Germline V gene sequence: CDR1 SGHAT, CDR2 FQNNGV. CDR3 sequence: CASSLWTAGQGSYEQYF. The DNA for the CDR3 is TGTGCCAGCAGCTTATGGACGGCGGGACAAGGGAGCTACGAGCAGTACTTC.

A few counts support this clonotype. The chain has TRBV29-1 and TRBJ1-2, with 11 bases matching TRBD1. The ends lost 4 bases at V and 8 bases at J; junction bases unmatched: 12. This CDR3 is built from 15 residues. Germline values: CDR1 SQVTM, CDR2 ANQGSEA. The CDR3 sequence: CSVVSRTGGSKGYTF. As DNA, the CDR3 is TGCAGCGTTGTGTCACGGACAGGGGGCTCAAAGGGCTACACCTTC.

The table lists this clonotype with many counts. The chain is built from TRBV11-2 and TRBJ2-7, with TRBD2 identical over 9 bases. CDR3 length: 16 amino acids. Germline V lookup: CDR1 SGHAT, CDR2 FQNNGV. Germline trimming cut 7 bases from V and 5 bases from J; bases unmatched to any gene: 15. CDR3 in amino acids: CASTHGRGGRGNEQYF. The CDR3 coding sequence is TGTGCCAGCACCCACGGGCGGGGGGGCAGAGGGAACGAGCAGTACTTC.

This clonotype was picked up a small number of times. The junction departs from germline at one end; a sequencing error may be responsible. V usage is TRBV11-2 and J usage is TRBJ1-3; D remains unclear. Germline V gene sequence: CDR1 SGHAT, CDR2 FQNNGV. The CDR3 consists of 12 residues. CDR3 loop: CASSFPGPTVYF. CDR3 coding DNA: TGTGCCAGCAGCTTTCCCGGGCCCACCGTATATTTT.

This chain uses TRBV20-1 with TRBJ2-3, with TRBD2 matching 11 bases. The germline gives CDR1 DFQATT, CDR2 SNEGSKA (reference sequence). With V trimmed by 5 bases and J by 2 bases, 9 bases remained unmatched. There are 16 residues in the CDR3. This chain's CDR3 is CSADGGTSGPTDTQYF. For the CDR3, the DNA is TGCAGTGCTGACGGGGGGACTAGCGGCCCCACAGATACGCAGTATTTT.

This clonotype has a count of ten or more. The genes are TRBV24-1 and TRBJ1-5, with 10 nucleotides matching TRBD1. Germline V gene data show CDR1 as KGHDR and CDR2 as SFDVKD. The CDR3 is 15 amino acids. The junction had 5 bases not matched to a gene; V was cut back by 7 bases and J by 3 bases. The CDR3: CATSLGQGVNQPQHF. CDR3 DNA sequence: TGTGCCACCAGCCTCGGACAGGGGGTCAATCAGCCCCAGCATTTT.

Many counts were recorded for this clonotype. The CDR3 sequence: CASSIKQGGTGELFF. The CDR3 coding sequence is TGTGCCAGTAGTATAAAACAGGGGGGAACCGGGGAGCTGTTTTTT. The rearrangement joins TRBV19 to TRBJ2-2; TRBD1 agrees at 8 bases. CDR3 size: 15 residues. The junction had 4 bases not matched to a gene; V was cut back by 2 bases and J by 5 bases. Germline V CDR1 and CDR2: LNHDA, SQIVND (reference sequence).

A few counts support this clonotype. The gene calls are TRBV5-5 and TRBJ2-6, with TRBD1 matching over 7 bases. CDR1 is SGHKS and CDR2 is YYEKEE in the germline V gene (reference sequence). The CDR3 covers 15 residues. Germline trimming cut 8 bases from V and 0 bases from J; bases unmatched to any gene: 5. This CDR3 reads CASGTVNSGANVLTF. The CDR3 bases are TGTGCCAGTGGGACAGTTAACTCTGGGGCCAACGTCCTGACTTTC. The whole variable domain, remainder taken from reference TRBV5-5 and TRBJ2-6, is DAGVTQSPTHLIKTRGQQVTLRCSPISGHKSVSWYQQVLGQGPQFIFQYYEKEERGRGNFPDRFSARQFPNYSSELNVNALLLGDSALYLCASGTVNSGANVLTFGAGSRLTVL.